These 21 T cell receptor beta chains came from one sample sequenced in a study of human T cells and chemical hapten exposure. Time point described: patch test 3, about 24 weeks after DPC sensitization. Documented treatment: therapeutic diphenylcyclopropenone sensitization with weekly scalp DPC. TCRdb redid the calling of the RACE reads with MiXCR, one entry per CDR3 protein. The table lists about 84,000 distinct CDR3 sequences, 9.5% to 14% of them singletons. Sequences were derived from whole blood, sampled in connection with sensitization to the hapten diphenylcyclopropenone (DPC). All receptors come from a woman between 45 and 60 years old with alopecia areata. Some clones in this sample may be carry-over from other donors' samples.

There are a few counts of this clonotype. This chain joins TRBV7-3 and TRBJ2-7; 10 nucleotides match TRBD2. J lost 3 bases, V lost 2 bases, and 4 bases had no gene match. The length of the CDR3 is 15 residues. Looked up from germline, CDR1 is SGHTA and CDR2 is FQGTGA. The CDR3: CASSLDPSGSYEQYF. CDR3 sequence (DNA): TGTGCCAGCAGCTTAGACCCTAGCGGGAGCTACGAGCAGTACTTC.

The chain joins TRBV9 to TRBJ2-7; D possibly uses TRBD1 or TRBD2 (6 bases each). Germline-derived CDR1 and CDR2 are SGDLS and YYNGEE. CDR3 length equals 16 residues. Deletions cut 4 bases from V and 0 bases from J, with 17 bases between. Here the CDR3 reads CASSRVAGTNSYEQYF. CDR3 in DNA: TGTGCCAGCAGCCGAGTGGCGGGGACAAACTCCTACGAGCAGTACTTC.

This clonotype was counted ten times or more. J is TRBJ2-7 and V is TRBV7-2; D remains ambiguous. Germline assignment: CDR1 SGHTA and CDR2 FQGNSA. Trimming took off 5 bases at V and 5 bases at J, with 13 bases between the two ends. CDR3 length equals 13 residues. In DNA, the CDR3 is TGTGCCAGCAGCCGCAACGGCGGCGACGAGCAGTACTTC. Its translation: CASSRNGGDEQYF. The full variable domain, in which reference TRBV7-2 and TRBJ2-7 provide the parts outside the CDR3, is GAGVSQSPSNKVTEKGKDVELRCDPISGHTALYWYRQSLGQGLEFLIYFQGNSAPDKSGLPSDRFSAERTGGSVSTLTIQRTQQEDSAVYLCASSRNGGDEQYFGPGTRLTVT.

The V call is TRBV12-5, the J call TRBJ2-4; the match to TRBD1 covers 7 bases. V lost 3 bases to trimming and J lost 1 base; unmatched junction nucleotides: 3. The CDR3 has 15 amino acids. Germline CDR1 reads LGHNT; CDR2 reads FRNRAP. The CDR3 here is CASGFTGEAKNIQYF. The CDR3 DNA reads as TGTGCTAGTGGTTTCACAGGGGAGGCCAAAAACATTCAGTACTTC.

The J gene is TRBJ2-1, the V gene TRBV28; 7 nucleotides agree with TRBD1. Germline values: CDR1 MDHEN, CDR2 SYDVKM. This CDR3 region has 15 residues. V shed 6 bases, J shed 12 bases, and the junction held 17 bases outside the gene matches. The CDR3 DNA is TGTGCCAGCAGCCAACCGGGACAGCCACGCGGAGGGCAGTTCTTC. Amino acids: CASSQPGQPRGGQFF.

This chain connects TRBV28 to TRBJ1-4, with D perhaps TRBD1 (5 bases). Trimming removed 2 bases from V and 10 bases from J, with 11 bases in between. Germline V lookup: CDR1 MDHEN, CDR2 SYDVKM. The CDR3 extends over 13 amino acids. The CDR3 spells CASSLTDSRKLFF. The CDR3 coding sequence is TGTGCCAGCAGTTTAACTGACAGTAGAAAACTGTTTTTT.

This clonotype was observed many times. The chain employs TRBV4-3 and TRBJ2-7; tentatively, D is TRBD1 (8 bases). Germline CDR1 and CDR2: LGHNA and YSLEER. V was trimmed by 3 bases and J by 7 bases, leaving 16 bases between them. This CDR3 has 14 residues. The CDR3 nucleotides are TGCGCCAGCAGCCATGATACAGGGGGGGGTGAGCAGTACTTC. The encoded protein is CASSHDTGGGEQYF.

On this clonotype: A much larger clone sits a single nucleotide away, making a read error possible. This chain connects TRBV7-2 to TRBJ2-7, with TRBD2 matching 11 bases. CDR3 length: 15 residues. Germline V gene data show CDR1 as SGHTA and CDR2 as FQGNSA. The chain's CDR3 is CATSLAGGISYGQYF. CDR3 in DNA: TGTGCCACCAGCTTAGCGGGGGGGATCTCCTACGGGCAGTACTTC.

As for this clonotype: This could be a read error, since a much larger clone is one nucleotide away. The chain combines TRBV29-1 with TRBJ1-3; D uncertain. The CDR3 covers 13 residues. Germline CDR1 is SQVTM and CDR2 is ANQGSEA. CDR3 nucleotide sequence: TGCAGCGTTGCACAGAACTCTGGAAAAACCATATATTTT. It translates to CSVAQNSGKTIYF.

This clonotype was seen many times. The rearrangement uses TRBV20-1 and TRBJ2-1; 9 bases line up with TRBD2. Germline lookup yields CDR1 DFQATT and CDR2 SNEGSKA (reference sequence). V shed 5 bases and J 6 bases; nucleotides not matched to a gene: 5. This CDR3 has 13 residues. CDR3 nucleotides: TGCAGTGCTTTTCTAGCGGGATTCAATGAGCAGTTCTTC. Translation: CSAFLAGFNEQFF.

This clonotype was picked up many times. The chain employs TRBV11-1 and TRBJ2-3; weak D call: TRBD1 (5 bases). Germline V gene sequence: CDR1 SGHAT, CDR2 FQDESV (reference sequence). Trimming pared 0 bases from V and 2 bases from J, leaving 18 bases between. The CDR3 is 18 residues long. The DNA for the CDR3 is TGTGCCAGCAGCTTAGCCATCGGACACTCTCGGACCACAGATACGCAGTATTTT. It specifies CASSLAIGHSRTTDTQYF.

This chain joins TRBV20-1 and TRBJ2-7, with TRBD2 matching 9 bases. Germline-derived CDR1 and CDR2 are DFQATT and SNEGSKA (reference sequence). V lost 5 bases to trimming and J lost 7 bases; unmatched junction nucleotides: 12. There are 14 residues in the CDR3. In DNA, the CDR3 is TGCAGTGCTCTTCGTAGCGGGAGTTGGGGGGAGCAGTACTTC. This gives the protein CSALRSGSWGEQYF.

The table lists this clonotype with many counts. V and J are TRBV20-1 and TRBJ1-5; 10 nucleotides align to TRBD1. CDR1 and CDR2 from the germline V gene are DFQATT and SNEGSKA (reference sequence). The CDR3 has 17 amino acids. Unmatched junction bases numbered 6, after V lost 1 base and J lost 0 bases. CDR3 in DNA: TGCAGTGCTAGAGCCGGGACAGGGGCGGGTAGCAATCAGCCCCAGCATTTT. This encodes CSARAGTGAGSNQPQHF.

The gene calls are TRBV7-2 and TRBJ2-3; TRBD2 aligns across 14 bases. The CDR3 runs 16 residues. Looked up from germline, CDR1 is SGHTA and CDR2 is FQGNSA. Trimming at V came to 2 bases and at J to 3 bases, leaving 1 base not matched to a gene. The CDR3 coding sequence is TGTGCCAGCAGCTTATGGACTAGCGGGAGGACAGATACGCAGTATTTT. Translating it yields CASSLWTSGRTDTQYF.

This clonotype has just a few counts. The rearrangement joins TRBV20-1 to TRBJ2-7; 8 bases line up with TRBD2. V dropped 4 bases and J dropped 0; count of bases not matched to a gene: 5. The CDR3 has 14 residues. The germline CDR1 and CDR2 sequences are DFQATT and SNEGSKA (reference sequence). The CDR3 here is CSAKSGTSSYEQYF. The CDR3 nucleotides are TGCAGTGCTAAGTCCGGGACTAGCTCCTACGAGCAGTACTTC.

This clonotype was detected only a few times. CDR3 sequence (DNA): TGTGCCAGCAGCAAGGGGCTAGCGGGCGGCACAGATACGCAGTATTTT. This sequence encodes CASSKGLAGGTDTQYF. V is TRBV7-2 and J is TRBJ2-3; 8 nucleotides agree with TRBD2. Germline V lookup: CDR1 SGHTA, CDR2 FQGNSA. J gave up 1 base and V 5 bases, and 8 bases lay outside the gene matches. The CDR3 loop spans 16 amino acids.

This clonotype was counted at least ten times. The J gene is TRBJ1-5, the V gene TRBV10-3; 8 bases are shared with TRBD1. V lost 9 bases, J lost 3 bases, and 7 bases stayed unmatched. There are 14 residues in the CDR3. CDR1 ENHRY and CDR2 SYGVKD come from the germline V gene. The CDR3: CAISQTGVNQPQHF. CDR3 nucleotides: TGTGCCATAAGTCAGACAGGGGTCAATCAGCCCCAGCATTTT.

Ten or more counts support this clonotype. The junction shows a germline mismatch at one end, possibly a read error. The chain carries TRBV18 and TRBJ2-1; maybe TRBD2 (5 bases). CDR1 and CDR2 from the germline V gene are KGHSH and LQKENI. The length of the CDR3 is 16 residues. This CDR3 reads CASSPRERLTYNEQFF. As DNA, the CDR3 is TGTGCCAGCTCCCCACGTGAGCGGCTCACCTACAATGAGCAGTTCTTC.

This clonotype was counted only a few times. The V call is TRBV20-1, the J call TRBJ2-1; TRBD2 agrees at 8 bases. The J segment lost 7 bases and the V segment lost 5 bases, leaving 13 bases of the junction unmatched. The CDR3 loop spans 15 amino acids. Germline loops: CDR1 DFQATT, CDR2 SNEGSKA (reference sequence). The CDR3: CSALEAAGVRNEQFF. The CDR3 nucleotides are TGCAGTGCTCTTGAGGCAGCGGGAGTTCGGAATGAGCAGTTCTTC.

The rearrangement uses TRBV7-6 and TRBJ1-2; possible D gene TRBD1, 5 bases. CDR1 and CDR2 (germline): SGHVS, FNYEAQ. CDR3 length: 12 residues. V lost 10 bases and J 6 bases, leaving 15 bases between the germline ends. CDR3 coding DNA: TGTGCCAACGCATCCGGGACGGATGGCTACACCTTC. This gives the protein CANASGTDGYTF. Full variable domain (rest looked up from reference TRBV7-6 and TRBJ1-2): GAGVSQSPRYKVTKRGQDVALRCDPISGHVSLYWYRQALGQGPEFLTYFNYEAQQDKSGLPNDRFSAERPEGSISTLTIQRTEQRDSAMYRCANASGTDGYTFGSGTRLTVV.

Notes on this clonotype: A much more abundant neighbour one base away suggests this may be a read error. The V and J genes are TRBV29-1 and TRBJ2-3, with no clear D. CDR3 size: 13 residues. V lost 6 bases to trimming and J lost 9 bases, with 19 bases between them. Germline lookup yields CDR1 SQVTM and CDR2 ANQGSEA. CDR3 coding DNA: TGCAGCGTGCCGGGCCGCCCTTTTAGAACGCAGTATTTT. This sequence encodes CSVPGRPFRTQYF.